These 18 T cell receptor beta chains were sequenced from one sample in a study of metastatic and nonmetastatic thyroid tumors. Every patient underwent thyroid surgery untreated. From the PCR reads, TCRdb re-called clones with MiXCR. The table has tens of thousands of clones, about 12% seen once; the top ten hold 7% to 10%. Sample: tumor tissue. The receptors stem from a female donor with papillary thyroid cancer or a benign thyroid nodule (not recorded which). Some clones in this sample may be carry-over from other donors' samples.

On this clone: A much larger clone sits a single nucleotide away, making a read error possible. CDR3 loop: CASPQGPRGCYTF. For the CDR3, the DNA is TGTGCCAGTCCACAGGGTCCCCGGGGGTGCTACACCTTC. V and J are TRBV2 and TRBJ1-2, with a weak D call TRBD1 (6 bases). Germline V gene sequence: CDR1 SNHLY, CDR2 FYNNEI. The CDR3 has 13 amino acids. V was trimmed by 9 bases and J by 9 bases, leaving 20 bases between them.

A remark on this clone: The CDR3 does not close with the conserved phenylalanine or tryptophan, likely indicating a read error. The chain combines TRBV4-1 with TRBJ1-5, with a tentative D call TRBD1 (5 bases). Between the trimmed V and J ends, which lost 3 bases and 0 bases, there was a span of 12 bases. This CDR3 spans 16 amino acids. Germline CDR1 and CDR2: MGHRA and YSYEKL. The CDR3 region has the DNA TGCGCCAGCAGCCAGTGGGGCCATAATAGCAATCAGCCCCAGCATTCT. Translated: CASSQWGHNSNQPQHS.

This clone came up a few times. This may come from a read error, since a much larger clone is one base off. Other DNA sequences in the same sample also yield this CDR3. The chain joins TRBV20-1 to TRBJ2-3, with 11 positions matching TRBD2. The trim removed 0 bases at V and 3 bases at J, leaving 5 bases unmatched. The CDR3 sequence is 16 residues long. Germline lookup yields CDR1 DFQATT and CDR2 SNEGSKA (reference sequence). The CDR3 DNA follows: TGCAGTGCTAGAGACCCTGGACTAGCGGGTACAGATACGCAGTATTTT. It is translated as CSARDPGLAGTDTQYF.

This clone was recorded at least ten times. The V gene is TRBV10-1, the J gene TRBJ1-5, with D possibly matching TRBD1 (5 bases). There are 17 residues in the CDR3. V lost 5 bases and J 5 bases, leaving 22 bases between the germline ends. The germline V gene encodes CDR1 WNHNN and CDR2 SYGVQD (reference sequence). CDR3 sequence (DNA): TGCGCCAGCAGTTCCCCTCCATATGGGGGTCCCCATCAGCCCCAGCATTTT. Its translation: CASSSPPYGGPHQPQHF.

This clone appeared a few times. A much larger clone lies a single base off, so this may be a read error. The same CDR3 can be traced to other DNA sequences in this sample. The gene calls are TRBV12-3 or TRBV12-4 and TRBJ2-2; unclear D gene. This CDR3 spans 12 amino acids. V shed 6 bases and J shed 11 bases, with 13 bases lying between them. The CDR3 sequence: CASRLWLGELFF. CDR3 bases: TGTGCCAGCAGGTTATGGCTAGGCGAGCTGTTTTTT.

Many counts were recorded for this clone. The chain carries TRBV20-1 and TRBJ1-2, with a possible D match to TRBD1 (5 bases). Germline V gives CDR1 DFQATT, CDR2 SNEGSKA (reference sequence). V lost 5 bases, J lost 10 bases, and 32 bases lay in between. The CDR3 has 17 amino acids. CDR3 nucleotide sequence: TGCAGTGCTGTCCTTCAAGGTGGGGCTGGGGGTGGGAGTGACTACACCTTC. Translated: CSAVLQGGAGGGSDYTF.

In its sample, this clone was seen a few times. This may stem from a read error, because a much larger clone lies one nucleotide away. The CDR3 bases are TGCAGTGCTAGGATTAGCAACGCTGAAGCTCTCTTT. This translates into CSARISNAEALF. The chain employs TRBV20-1 and TRBJ1-1; no firm D call. In germline, CDR1 is DFQATT, CDR2 SNEGSKA (reference sequence). This CDR3 has 12 residues.

This clone was observed at least ten times. This sequence joins TRBV20-1 and TRBJ1-2, with D unclear. Trimming took 2 bases from V and 1 from J, leaving 8 bases between them. The V gene's germline CDR1 is DFQATT and CDR2 SNEGSKA (reference sequence). CDR3 length: 13 amino acids. CDR3 sequence: CSARSGDNYGYTF. CDR3 coding DNA: TGCAGTGCTAGATCCGGGGATAACTATGGCTACACCTTC.

This clone was seen at least ten times. The chain joins TRBV19 to TRBJ2-5; 7 nucleotides agree with TRBD1. After removal of 3 bases from V and 5 bases from J, the junction contained 9 bases not matched to a gene. The CDR3 covers 15 residues. Germline V gives CDR1 LNHDA, CDR2 SQIVND (reference sequence). The CDR3: CASSIGRGGAETQYF. The CDR3 DNA reads TGTGCCAGTAGTATTGGCAGAGGGGGCGCGGAGACCCAGTACTTC.

As regards this clone: A junction end diverges from the germline sequence, so it may reflect a read error. The chain recombines TRBV20-1 with TRBJ2-2, with 7 bases lining up with TRBD2. The CDR3 extends over 19 amino acids. The V gene's germline CDR1 is DFQATT and CDR2 SNEGSKA (reference sequence). CDR3 region: CSAGDRLGVAGRDTGELFF. The CDR3 DNA sequence: TGCAGTGCTGGAGATAGACTGGGGGTAGCGGGTCGGGACACCGGGGAGCTGTTTTTT.

This clone was observed many times. The V gene is TRBV20-1, the J gene TRBJ1-5; TRBD1 is a possible D gene (5 bases). Looked up from germline, CDR1 is DFQATT and CDR2 is SNEGSKA (reference sequence). This CDR3 has 11 residues. The ends were cut back, 2 bases at V and 11 bases at J, with 10 bases in the middle. The CDR3 DNA reads TGCAGTGCTAGATCCTCAGGGTCCCAGCATTTT. It codes for CSARSSGSQHF.

This chain connects TRBV30 to TRBJ1-4, with TRBD1 identical over 9 bases. CDR1 is GTSNPN, CDR2 SVGIG, per germline (reference sequence). The J segment lost 10 bases and the V segment lost 4 bases, leaving 10 bases of the junction unmatched. This CDR3 spans 14 amino acids. CDR3 protein: CAWKNTGGGVKLFF. The CDR3 DNA is TGTGCCTGGAAAAATACAGGGGGCGGAGTAAAACTGTTTTTT.

This clone was observed many times. The chain has TRBV5-1 and TRBJ1-6; D is uncertain. V was clipped by 2 bases and J by 7 bases, with 16 bases between them. The CDR3 has 16 amino acids. Germline-derived CDR1 and CDR2 are SGHRS and YFSETQ. CDR3 sequence reads: CASSLPDTTGNSPLHF. CDR3 in DNA: TGCGCCAGCAGCTTACCTGACACTACGGGCAATTCACCCCTCCACTTT.

This clone showed up many times. The chain links TRBV11-2 to TRBJ2-3; D tentatively fits TRBD1 or TRBD2 (5 bases each). The CDR3 runs to 17 residues. Germline CDR1 and CDR2: SGHAT and FQNNGV. The ends were cut back, 1 base at V and 2 bases at J, with 16 bases in the middle. The CDR3 sequence is CASSLGGFGANTDTQYF. CDR3 DNA sequence: TGTGCCAGCAGCTTAGGAGGTTTCGGGGCCAACACAGATACGCAGTATTTT.

With respect to this clone: This may be a read error, as it is one base from a much larger clone. The chain employs TRBV6-1 and TRBJ1-1; D call uncertain. Germline CDR1 is MNHNS and CDR2 is SASEGT. The CDR3 covers 13 residues. Trimming removed 6 bases at V and 5 bases at J, with 13 bases between. The CDR3 sequence: CASRHGPITEAFF. DNA for the CDR3: TGTGCCAGCAGGCATGGCCCAATTACTGAAGCTTTCTTT.

In its sample, this clone was seen many times. The V and J genes are TRBV11-3 and TRBJ1-1, with D tentatively TRBD1 (6 bases). Trimming cost V 4 bases and J 1 base, with 7 bases left between them. Germline values: CDR1 SGHNT, CDR2 YENEEA. There are 13 residues in the CDR3. The chain's CDR3 is CASSSTGNTEAFF. The CDR3 coding sequence is TGTGCCAGCAGCTCGACAGGGAACACTGAAGCTTTCTTT.

This clone came up many times. The chain combines TRBV5-1 with TRBJ2-1, with 12 bases identical to TRBD1. V was pared by 0 bases and J by 8 bases, with 6 bases of the junction left unmatched. The CDR3 sequence is 16 residues long. The germline V gene has CDR1 SGHRS and CDR2 YFSETQ. As DNA, the CDR3 is TGCGCCAGCAGCTTGGGTGGGACAGGGGGCGCGGATGAGCAGTTCTTC. It encodes CASSLGGTGGADEQFF.

This clone was detected only a few times. This chain links TRBV6-1 with TRBJ2-7; no clear D. Trimming pared 0 bases from V and 6 bases from J, leaving 9 bases between. Germline loops: CDR1 MNHNS, CDR2 SASEGT. The CDR3 is 13 residues long. CDR3 DNA: TGTGCCAGCAGTGAAGCCTTCCCGGTCGAGCAGTACTTC. This sequence encodes CASSEAFPVEQYF.